One and the same sample provided the 21 T cell receptor beta chains below, sequenced in a study of T cell clonality in common variable immunodeficiency. Clones were read by immunoSEQ multiplex PCR, and TCRdb kept only the in-frame ones, dropping some. The sample was found to contain around 45,000 clones, and every one recurs. Sample: peripheral blood mononuclear cells. The receptors here all came from a person aged 18 to 75 in good health.

The sample holds many counts of this clone. The sequence runs out 3 residues before the end of the CDR3; the remainder is reconstructed from the germline J gene. The chain carries TRBV30 and TRBJ1-4; D remains unclear. Germline CDR1 is GTSNPN and CDR2 is SVGIG (reference sequence). This CDR3 has 15 residues. Trimming shortened V by 0 bases and J by 8 bases, and 16 bases separated the two germline ends. The sequenced CDR3 bases are TGTGCCTGGAGTGTACTAGGAACCTTAAACGAAAAA. It codes for CAWSVLGTLNEK. The entire CDR3 is CAWSVLGTLNEKLFF.

In its sample, this clone was seen many times. Sequencing ends 3 residues short of the CDR3 end; the germline J gene provides the rest. The chain joins TRBV3-1 (or the pseudogene TRBV3-2) to TRBJ2-3; no clear D gene. From germline, CDR1 is LGHDT and CDR2 YNNKEL (reference sequence). The CDR3 extends over 14 amino acids. CDR3 amino acids: CASSQDSVLAAQYF. The covered CDR3 bases are TGTGCCAGCAGCCAAGACAGCGTACTTGCGGCG.

At least ten counts were recorded for this clone. Sequencing ends 3 residues short of the CDR3 end; the germline J gene provides the rest. This chain connects TRBV10-3 to TRBJ1-2, with 8 bases that match TRBD1. The germline V gene has CDR1 ENHRY and CDR2 SYGVKD. The CDR3 runs 16 residues. CDR3 loop: CAISVRGRQGKETYTF. Partial CDR3 DNA: TGTGCCATCAGTGTAAGGGGCAGACAGGGGAAAGAGACC.

This clone showed up many times. From the germline J gene comes the end of the CDR3, since the read stops 3 residues before it. The chain joins TRBV18 to TRBJ1-1, with D possibly TRBD1 on 6 matching bases. V was shortened by 3 bases and J by 5 bases, with 16 bases between the two germline ends. Germline V gene lookup returns CDR1 KGHSH and CDR2 LQKENI. CDR3 size: 15 residues. The CDR3 spells CASSPGRGRTTEAFF. Incomplete CDR3 DNA: TGTGCCAGCTCACCCGGGCGGGGGCGTACAACTGAA.

Concerning this clone itself: The CDR3 end lies 3 residues beyond the end of the read and is filled in from the germline J gene. The rearrangement links TRBV11-2 to TRBJ2-7, with TRBD1 matching 9 bases. CDR1 and CDR2 from the germline V gene are SGHAT and FQNNGV. V lost 8 bases, J lost 4 bases, and 6 bases stayed unmatched. The length of the CDR3 is 13 residues. The sequenced part of the CDR3 DNA is TGTGCCAGCGGTGGACAGGGGATGTACGAG. Translating gives CASGGQGMYE. The full CDR3 sequence reads CASGGQGMYEQYF.

This clone came up many times. The CDR3 extends 3 residues past the end of the read, so its final part is completed from the germline J gene. This sequence joins TRBV6-1 and TRBJ2-7, with D tentatively TRBD1 (5 bases). This CDR3 spans 13 amino acids. The germline V gene has CDR1 MNHNS and CDR2 SASEGT. V was shortened by 3 bases and J by 1 base, with 7 bases between the two germline ends. CDR3 sequence reads: CASSEGLSYEQYF. Incomplete CDR3 DNA: TGTGCCAGCAGTGAGGGGCTATCCTACGAG.

The CDR3 DNA, read in part, is TGTGCCAGCAGTAGACTACTCGAG. Residues: CASSRLLE. The full CDR3 sequence reads CASSRLLEQYF. The rearrangement uses TRBV2 and TRBJ2-7, with D possibly TRBD2 on 5 matching bases. The CDR3 end falls 3 residues outside the read, so it is completed with the germline J gene. The CDR3 covers 11 residues. Between the trimmed V and J ends, which lost 5 bases and 6 bases, there was a span of 8 bases. Germline loops: CDR1 SNHLY, CDR2 FYNNEI.

This clone was picked up many times. The read terminates 3 residues before the CDR3 end, so the remaining end is supplied by the germline J gene. The chain has TRBV28 and TRBJ2-7; tentative D call: TRBD2 (6 bases). This CDR3 contains 17 residues. Germline CDR1 reads MDHEN; CDR2 reads SYDVKM. Trimming pared 2 bases from V and 3 bases from J, leaving 20 bases between. The sequenced CDR3 bases are TGTGCCAGCAGTTTAAATTTATTGGGCGGGGTGAACTACGAG. It yields the protein CASSLNLLGGVNYE. The full CDR3 protein is CASSLNLLGGVNYEQYF.

This clone was seen at least ten times. The CDR3 extends 3 residues past the end of the read, so its final part is completed from the germline J gene. The V call is TRBV9, the J call TRBJ2-2; D possibly corresponds to TRBD1 (8 bases). The CDR3 totals 19 residues. Trimming took off 3 bases at V and 1 base at J, with 22 bases between the two ends. CDR1 is SGDLS and CDR2 is YYNGEE in the germline V gene. The CDR3 loop is CASSGDRRGGGLNTGELFF. The CDR3 DNA, read in part, is TGTGCCAGCAGCGGGGACAGGCGCGGCGGGGGCCTGAACACCGGGGAG. Full variable domain (remainder filled in from reference TRBV9 and TRBJ2-2): DSGVTQTPKHLITATGQRVTLRCSPRSGDLSVYWYQQSLDQGLQFLIQYYNGEERAKGNILERFSAQQFPDLHSELNLSSLELGDSALYFCASSGDRRGGGLNTGELFFGEGSRLTVL.

This clone was detected many times. The CDR3 is cut off 3 residues early in the read; its end comes from the germline J gene. V gene TRBV23-1 combines with J gene TRBJ1-4, with D possibly matching TRBD1 (6 bases). TRBV23-1 is filed as an ORF, its function uncertain. The CDR3 is made up of 16 amino acids. V lost 3 bases and J lost 7, with 18 bases in between. The part of the CDR3 DNA that was read is TGCGCCAGCAGTCACTCCGTAGGGGGGGAGGTTGAAAAA. It encodes CASSHSVGGEVEK. The whole CDR3 protein reads CASSHSVGGEVEKLFF.

At least ten counts were recorded for this clone. The read comes to an end 3 residues before the CDR3 does, leaving the germline J gene to fill in the end. The chain carries TRBV5-1 and TRBJ1-3; tentative D call: TRBD1 (6 bases). The CDR3 consists of 14 residues. CDR1 is SGHRS, CDR2 YFSETQ, per germline. The V gene lost 4 bases and the J gene lost 4 bases, with 12 bases spanning the gap. The CDR3 here is CASSPQTGGNTIYF. CDR3 bases read: TGCGCCAGCAGCCCTCAGACAGGAGGAAACACC. The whole variable domain, remainder taken from reference TRBV5-1 and TRBJ1-3, is KAGVTQTPRYLIKTRGQQVTLSCSPISGHRSVSWYQQTPGQGLQFLFEYFSETQRNKGNFPGRFSGRQFSNSRSEMNVSTLELGDSALYLCASSPQTGGNTIYFGEGSWLTVV.

This clone occurred many times. The DNA ends 3 residues before the CDR3 does, and the rest of the CDR3 is filled in from the germline J gene. V usage is TRBV5-1 and J usage is TRBJ2-4, with TRBD1 as a possible D gene (5 bases). The length of the CDR3 is 15 residues. Germline V gives CDR1 SGHRS, CDR2 YFSETQ. Partial CDR3 DNA: TGCGCCAGCAGCTTGGAAGTGGGGCGTAACTATGGT. Encoded protein: CASSLEVGRNYG. The full CDR3 reads CASSLEVGRNYGQYF.

There are many counts of this clone. The DNA ends 3 residues before the CDR3 does, and the rest of the CDR3 is filled in from the germline J gene. The chain is built from TRBV16 and TRBJ2-5; D not certain. Trimming removed 4 bases from V and 5 bases from J, with 20 bases in between. This CDR3 has 16 residues. The germline V gene has CDR1 KGHSY and CDR2 FQNENV. CDR3 amino acids: CASSRSNDLLSETQYF. CDR3 DNA (partial): TGTGCCAGCAGCCGATCAAACGACTTGCTCTCGGAGACC.

This clone has ten or more counts. The CDR3 is cut off 3 residues early in the read; its end comes from the germline J gene. The V and J genes are TRBV18 and TRBJ1-1, with D possibly TRBD1 on 5 matching bases. Trimming pared 0 bases from V and 1 base from J, leaving 9 bases between. The CDR3 sequence is 15 residues long. The V gene's germline CDR1 is KGHSH and CDR2 LQKENI. The CDR3 is CASSPPSTANTEAFF. CDR3 bases read: TGTGCCAGCTCACCACCGTCGACAGCGAACACTGAA.

This clone was recorded at least ten times. The read gets to within 3 residues of the CDR3 end, and the germline J gene fills in the rest. The rearrangement links TRBV18 to TRBJ1-2, with 9 bases lining up with TRBD1. Trimming cost V 6 bases and J 4 bases; bases outside gene matches: 6. Germline V gene sequence: CDR1 KGHSH, CDR2 LQKENI. The CDR3 runs 14 residues. The CDR3 DNA, read in part, is TGTGCCAGCTCCCCGGGACAGGGCATCTATGGC. Translated, it gives CASSPGQGIYG. The entire CDR3 sequence reads CASSPGQGIYGYTF.

This clone was seen many times. The read stops 3 residues short of the end of the CDR3; the missing end is completed from the germline J gene. This chain joins TRBV5-1 and TRBJ2-7; tentative D call: TRBD2 (6 bases). The CDR3 has 15 residues. The V gene lost 0 bases and the J gene lost 6 bases, with 16 bases spanning the gap. CDR1 is SGHRS and CDR2 is YFSETQ in the germline V gene. This chain's CDR3 is CASSLEAGRTGEQYF. Incomplete CDR3 DNA: TGCGCCAGCAGCTTGGAGGCAGGGAGGACGGGCGAG.

About this clone itself: Coverage ceases 3 residues before the CDR3 finishes, and the germline J gene fills in the end. The genes are TRBV7-6 and TRBJ1-2, with D possibly TRBD1 on 5 matching bases. The CDR3 has 14 amino acids. Germline-derived CDR1 and CDR2 are SGHVS and FNYEAQ. The CDR3 reads CASSLAREFYDYTF. CDR3 DNA (partial): TGTGCCAGCAGCTTAGCCAGGGAGTTCTACGAC.

In its sample, this clone was seen many times. The read falls 3 residues short of the CDR3 end, and the missing part is taken from the germline J gene. The V gene is TRBV10-3, the J gene TRBJ1-3; D not resolved. The CDR3 sequence is 15 residues long. In germline, CDR1 is ENHRY, CDR2 SYGVKD. Trimming removed 0 bases at V and 2 bases at J, with 8 bases between. The CDR3 is CAISESEGPGNTIYF. The CDR3 DNA, read in part, is TGTGCCATCAGTGAGTCGGAGGGCCCTGGAAACACC.

The table lists this clone with many counts. Read data end 3 residues before the CDR3 end; the end is taken from the germline J gene. The rearrangement links TRBV5-1 to TRBJ1-1; D not certain. V was cut by 4 bases and J by 1 base, with 8 bases left in between. CDR3 length: 13 residues. Germline lookup yields CDR1 SGHRS and CDR2 YFSETQ. CDR3 DNA (partial): TGCGCCAGCAGCATCCTACCGAACACTGAA. Translated: CASSILPNTE. The complete CDR3 reads CASSILPNTEAFF.

This clone appeared a few times. Sequencing ends 3 residues short of the CDR3 end; the germline J gene provides the rest. The chain uses TRBV2 and TRBJ2-5; 12 positions agree with TRBD2. The CDR3 totals 17 residues. The germline CDR1 and CDR2 sequences are SNHLY and FYNNEI. Trimming at V came to 8 bases and at J to 4 bases, leaving 14 bases not matched to a gene. The CDR3 spells CASRDASGGGSLETQYF. CDR3 DNA, as far as it was read: TGTGCCAGCCGGGATGCTAGCGGGGGGGGATCATTAGAGACC.

This clone has at least ten counts. The read falls 3 residues short of the CDR3 end, and the missing part is taken from the germline J gene. The chain combines TRBV19 with TRBJ2-3, with D maybe TRBD1 (6 bases). The CDR3 consists of 15 residues. Germline loops: CDR1 LNHDA, CDR2 SQIVND (reference sequence). CDR3 sequence reads: CASSIGSGHKETQYF. Incomplete CDR3 DNA: TGTGCCAGTAGTATAGGATCGGGACATAAAGAGACG. Using reference TRBV19 and TRBJ2-3 for the parts outside the CDR3, the full variable domain is DGGITQSPKYLFRKEGQNVTLSCEQNLNHDAMYWYRQDPGQGLRLIYYSQIVNDFQKGDIAEGYSVSREKKESFPLTVTSAQKNPTAFYLCASSIGSGHKETQYFGPGTRLTVL.